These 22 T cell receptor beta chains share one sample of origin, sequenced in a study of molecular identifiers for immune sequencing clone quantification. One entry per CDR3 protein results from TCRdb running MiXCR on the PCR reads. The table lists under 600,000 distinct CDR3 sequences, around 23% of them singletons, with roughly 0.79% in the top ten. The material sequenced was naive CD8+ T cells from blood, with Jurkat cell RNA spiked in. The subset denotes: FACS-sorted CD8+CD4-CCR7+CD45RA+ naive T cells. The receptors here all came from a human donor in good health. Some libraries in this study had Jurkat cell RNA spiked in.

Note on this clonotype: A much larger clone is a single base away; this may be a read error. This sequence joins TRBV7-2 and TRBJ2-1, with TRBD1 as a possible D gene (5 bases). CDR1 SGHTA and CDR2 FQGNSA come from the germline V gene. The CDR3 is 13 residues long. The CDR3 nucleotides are TGTGCCAGCAGCTTAGTTGACAGCAATAAGCAGTTCTTC. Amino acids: CASSLVDSNKQFF.

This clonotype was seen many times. The CDR3 loop is CSTPGDLAGGYEQYF. The CDR3 region has the DNA TGCAGTACTCCTGGTGATCTAGCGGGAGGGTACGAGCAGTACTTC. The rearrangement links TRBV20-1 to TRBJ2-7, with 12 bases aligning to TRBD2. There are 15 residues in the CDR3. The junction had 12 bases not matched to a gene; V was cut back by 8 bases and J by 4 bases. Germline values: CDR1 DFQATT, CDR2 SNEGSKA (reference sequence).

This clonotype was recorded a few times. The CDR3: CASSQHDRGDWETQYF. The CDR3 coding sequence is TGCGCCAGCAGCCAACATGACAGGGGAGATTGGGAGACCCAGTACTTC. V usage is TRBV4-1 and J usage is TRBJ2-5; 8 bases agree with TRBD1. Losses at the gene ends were 2 bases for V and 5 bases for J; bases not matched to a gene: 10. CDR1 MGHRA and CDR2 YSYEKL come from the germline V gene. The CDR3 is made up of 16 amino acids.

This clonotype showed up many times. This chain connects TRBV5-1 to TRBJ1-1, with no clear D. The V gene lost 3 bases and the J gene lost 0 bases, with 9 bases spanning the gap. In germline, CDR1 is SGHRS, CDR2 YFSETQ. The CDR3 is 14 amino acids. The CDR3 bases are TGCGCCAGCAGCTCGTCAGGAATGAACACTGAAGCTTTCTTT. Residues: CASSSSGMNTEAFF.

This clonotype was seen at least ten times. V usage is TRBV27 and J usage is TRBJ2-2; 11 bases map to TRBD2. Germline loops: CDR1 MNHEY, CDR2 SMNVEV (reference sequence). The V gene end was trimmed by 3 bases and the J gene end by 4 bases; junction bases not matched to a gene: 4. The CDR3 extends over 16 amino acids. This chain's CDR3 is CASSFLAGGPTGELFF. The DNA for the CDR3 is TGTGCCAGCAGTTTCCTAGCGGGGGGCCCCACCGGGGAGCTGTTTTTT.

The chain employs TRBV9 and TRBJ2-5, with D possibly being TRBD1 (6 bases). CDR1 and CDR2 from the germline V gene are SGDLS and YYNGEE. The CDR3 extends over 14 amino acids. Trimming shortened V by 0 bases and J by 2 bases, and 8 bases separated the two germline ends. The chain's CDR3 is CASSVETGQETQYF. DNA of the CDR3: TGTGCCAGCAGCGTAGAGACAGGTCAAGAGACCCAGTACTTC.

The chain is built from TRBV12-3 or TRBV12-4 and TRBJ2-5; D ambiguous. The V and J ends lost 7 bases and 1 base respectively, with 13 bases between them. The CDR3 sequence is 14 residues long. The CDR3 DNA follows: TGTGCCAGCACCGCTAGGTTATCCCAAGAGACCCAGTACTTC. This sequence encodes CASTARLSQETQYF.

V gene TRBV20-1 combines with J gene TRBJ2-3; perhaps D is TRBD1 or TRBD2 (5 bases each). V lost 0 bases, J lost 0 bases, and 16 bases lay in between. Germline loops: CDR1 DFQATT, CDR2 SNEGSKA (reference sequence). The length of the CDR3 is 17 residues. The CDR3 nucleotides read TGCAGTGCTAGAGATCTTACCGGGACGGCTAGCACAGATACGCAGTATTTT. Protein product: CSARDLTGTASTDTQYF.

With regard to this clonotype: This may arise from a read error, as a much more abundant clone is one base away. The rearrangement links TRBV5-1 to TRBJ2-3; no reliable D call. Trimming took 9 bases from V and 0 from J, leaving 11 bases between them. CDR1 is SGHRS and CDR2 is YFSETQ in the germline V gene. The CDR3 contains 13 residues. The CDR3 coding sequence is TGCGCCAACCGGGCGGACAGCACAGATACGCAGTATTTT. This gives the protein CANRADSTDTQYF.

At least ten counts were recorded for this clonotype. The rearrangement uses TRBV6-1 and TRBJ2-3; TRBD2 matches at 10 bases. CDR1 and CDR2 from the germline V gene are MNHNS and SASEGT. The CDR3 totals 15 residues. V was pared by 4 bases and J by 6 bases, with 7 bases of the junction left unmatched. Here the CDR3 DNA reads TGTGCCAGCAGTGCCGTTCCGGGACTAGCGGATACGCAGTATTTT. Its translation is CASSAVPGLADTQYF.

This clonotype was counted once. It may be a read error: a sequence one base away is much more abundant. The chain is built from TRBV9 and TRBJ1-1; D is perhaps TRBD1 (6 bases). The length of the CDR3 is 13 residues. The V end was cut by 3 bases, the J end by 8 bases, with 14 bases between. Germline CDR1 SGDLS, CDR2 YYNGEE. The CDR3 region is CASSARTEREAFF. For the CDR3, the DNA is TGTGCCAGCAGCGCTAGGACAGAAAGGGAAGCTTTCTTT.

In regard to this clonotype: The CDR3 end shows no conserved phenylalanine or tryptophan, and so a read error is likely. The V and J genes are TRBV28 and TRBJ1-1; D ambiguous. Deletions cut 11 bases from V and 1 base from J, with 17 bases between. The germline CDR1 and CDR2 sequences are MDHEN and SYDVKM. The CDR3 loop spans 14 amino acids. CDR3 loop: CALSRLAGNTEAFL. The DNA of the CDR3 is TGTGCCCTATCTAGGTTGGCCGGGAACACTGAAGCTTTCTTG.

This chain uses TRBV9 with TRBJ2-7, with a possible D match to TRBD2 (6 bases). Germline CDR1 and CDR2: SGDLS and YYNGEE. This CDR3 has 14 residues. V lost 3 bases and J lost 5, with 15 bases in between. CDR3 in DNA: TGTGCCAGCAGCGCCCGGGAGAGCCCCCACGAGCAGTACTTC. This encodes CASSARESPHEQYF.

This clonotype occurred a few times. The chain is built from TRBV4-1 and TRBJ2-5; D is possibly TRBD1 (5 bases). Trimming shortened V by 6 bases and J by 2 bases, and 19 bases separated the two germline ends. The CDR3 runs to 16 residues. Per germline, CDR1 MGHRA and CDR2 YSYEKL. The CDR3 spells CASSQAQGRGQETQYF. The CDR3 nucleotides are TGCGCCAGCAGTCAGGCTCAGGGTAGGGGACAAGAGACCCAGTACTTC.

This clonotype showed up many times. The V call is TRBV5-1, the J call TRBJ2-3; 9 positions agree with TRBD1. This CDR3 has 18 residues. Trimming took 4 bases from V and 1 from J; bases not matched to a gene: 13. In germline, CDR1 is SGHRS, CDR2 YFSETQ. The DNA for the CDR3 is TGCGCCAGCAGCGCAAAAAACCTAGGGACAGGGCGCACAGATACGCAGTATTTT. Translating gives CASSAKNLGTGRTDTQYF.

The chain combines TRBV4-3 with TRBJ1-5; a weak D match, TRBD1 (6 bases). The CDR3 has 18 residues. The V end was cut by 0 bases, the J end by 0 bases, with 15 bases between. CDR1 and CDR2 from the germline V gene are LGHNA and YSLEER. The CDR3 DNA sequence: TGCGCCAGCAGCCAAGATATGCAGGGGCCTTATAGCAATCAGCCCCAGCATTTT. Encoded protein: CASSQDMQGPYSNQPQHF.

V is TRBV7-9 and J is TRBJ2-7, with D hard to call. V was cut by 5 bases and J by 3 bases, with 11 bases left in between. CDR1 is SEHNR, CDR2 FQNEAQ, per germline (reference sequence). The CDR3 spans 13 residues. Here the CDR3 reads CASSTMPGYEQYF. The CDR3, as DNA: TGTGCCAGCAGCACGATGCCAGGCTACGAGCAGTACTTC. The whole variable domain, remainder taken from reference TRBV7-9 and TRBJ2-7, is DTGVSQNPRHKITKRGQNVTFRCDPISEHNRLYWYRQTLGQGPEFLTYFQNEAQLEKSRLLSDRFSAERPKGSFSTLEIQRTEQGDSAMYLCASSTMPGYEQYFGPGTRLTVT.

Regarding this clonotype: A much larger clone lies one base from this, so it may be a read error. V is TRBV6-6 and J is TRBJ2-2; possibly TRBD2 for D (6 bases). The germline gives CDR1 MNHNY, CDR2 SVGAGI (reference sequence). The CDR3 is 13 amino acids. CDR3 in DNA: TGTGCCACGACTCCAGGGAACACCGGGGGGCTGTTTTTT. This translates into CATTPGNTGGLFF.

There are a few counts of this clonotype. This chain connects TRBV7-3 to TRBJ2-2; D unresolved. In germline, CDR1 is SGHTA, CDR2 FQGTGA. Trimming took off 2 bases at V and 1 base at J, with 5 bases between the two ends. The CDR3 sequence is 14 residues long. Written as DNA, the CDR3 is TGTGCCAGCAGCTTATCTAAGAACACCGGGGAGCTGTTTTTT. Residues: CASSLSKNTGELFF.

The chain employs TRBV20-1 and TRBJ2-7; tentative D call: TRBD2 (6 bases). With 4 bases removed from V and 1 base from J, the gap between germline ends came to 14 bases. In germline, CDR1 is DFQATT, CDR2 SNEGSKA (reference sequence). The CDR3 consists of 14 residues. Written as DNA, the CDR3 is TGCAGTGCTACCGGGGGAGTTAGGTCCTACGAGCAGTACTTC. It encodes CSATGGVRSYEQYF.

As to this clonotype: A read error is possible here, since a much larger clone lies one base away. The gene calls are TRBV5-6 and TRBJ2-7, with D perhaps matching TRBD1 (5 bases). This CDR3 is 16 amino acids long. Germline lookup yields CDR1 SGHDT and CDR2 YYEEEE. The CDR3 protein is CASGLDKSPDRYEQYF. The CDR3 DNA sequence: TGTGCCAGCGGCTTGGACAAATCCCCGGACCGCTACGAGCAGTACTTC. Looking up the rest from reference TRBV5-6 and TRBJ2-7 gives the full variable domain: DAGVTQSPTHLIKTRGQQVTLRCSPKSGHDTVSWYQQALGQGPQFIFQYYEEEERQRGNFPDRFSGHQFPNYSSELNVNALLLGDSALYLCASGLDKSPDRYEQYFGPGTRLTVT.

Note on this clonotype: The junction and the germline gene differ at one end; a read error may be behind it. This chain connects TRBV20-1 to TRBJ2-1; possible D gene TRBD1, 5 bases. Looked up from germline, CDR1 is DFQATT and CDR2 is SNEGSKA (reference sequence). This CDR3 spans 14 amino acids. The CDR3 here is CGADPHDRYNEQFF. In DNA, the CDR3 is TGCGGTGCTGACCCCCATGACAGATACAATGAGCAGTTCTTC.